The source of this T cell receptor beta chain is a study of high-grade serous ovarian cancer treatment subgroups (dated by TCRdb to the early 2020s). A note on the overall study: Sequencing yielded a mean of around 14,000 reads and around 7,000 unique TCR beta rearrangements per sample. In total there were roughly 81 samples, since every patient provided one primary tumor sample and two metastatic tumor samples. TCR beta repertoires were profiled in patients with high-grade serous ovarian cancer who were grouped, under a laparoscopic triage algorithm, by complete gross resection or by neoadjuvant chemotherapy response. The cohort comprised 30 or so patients: 10 with no residual disease after primary surgery (R0), 10 excellent NACT responders, and 10 poor NACT responders. Overall study outcomes, separate from this receptor: Tumors from the same patient had repertoire similarity ranging from roughly 0.1 to 0.8, while tumors from different patients showed almost no similarity. The TCR repertoire analyses centered on CDR3, leaving CDR1 and CDR2 unanalyzed. TCR clonal relatedness correlated positively with neoantigen level and, by trend, with copy number variation and mutation load from whole-genome sequencing. Spatial information was not captured by bulk tumor TCR sequencing, so insight into HGSC tumor complexity and diversity was limited.

The junction shows trimming of 2 bases on V and 5 bases on J, plus 14 bases between the germline ends. Taken from the germline V gene (reference sequence), the CDR1 and CDR2 loops are MNHNY and SVGAGI. CDR3 length: 15 amino acids, cysteine to phenylalanine. Only the CDR3 part of the read is kept: 45 bases, read in frame from the first base. Collection of tumor samples took place before definitive surgery or chemotherapy. Genomic DNA was extracted by the MD Anderson Biospecimen Extraction Resource, and TCR sequencing was done by the MD Anderson Cancer Genomics Laboratory. As for this clone: There is no known antigen for this receptor. No base-level quality is on record; no much larger clone is a single base apart.

The 80 to 90 tumor samples underwent high-throughput TCR profiling using ImmunoSEQ. On the study's bioinformatics: Richness (unique productive sequences), clonality, evenness and relatedness were included as repertoire diversity metrics, and similarity between samples was assessed with the Bhattacharyya coefficient. A sensitivity analysis excluded TCRs with fewer than two reads and gave consistent conclusions. Drawn from immuneACCESS, this table holds only the in-frame rearrangements with V and J called that TCRdb kept. Clones are partly lost; checked studies trace under half to an unresolved V gene and leave the rest unexplained. That table is the source of V, J and clone size, and D and trimming were worked out from the DNA. This sample comprises fewer than 35,000 clones, roughly four fifths of them detected only once. 2.1% of the sample comes from the top ten.

The sequenced sample was tumor tissue. Rearrangement joined TRBV6-6 to TRBJ2-3, with the D segment identity uncertain. The clonotype was recovered from a human donor with high-grade serous ovarian cancer. Read as DNA, the sequence is TGTGCCAGCAGTTACGCCCCGGGTAGTGGAGATACGCAGTATTTT. The encoded protein is CASSYAPGSGDTQYF.